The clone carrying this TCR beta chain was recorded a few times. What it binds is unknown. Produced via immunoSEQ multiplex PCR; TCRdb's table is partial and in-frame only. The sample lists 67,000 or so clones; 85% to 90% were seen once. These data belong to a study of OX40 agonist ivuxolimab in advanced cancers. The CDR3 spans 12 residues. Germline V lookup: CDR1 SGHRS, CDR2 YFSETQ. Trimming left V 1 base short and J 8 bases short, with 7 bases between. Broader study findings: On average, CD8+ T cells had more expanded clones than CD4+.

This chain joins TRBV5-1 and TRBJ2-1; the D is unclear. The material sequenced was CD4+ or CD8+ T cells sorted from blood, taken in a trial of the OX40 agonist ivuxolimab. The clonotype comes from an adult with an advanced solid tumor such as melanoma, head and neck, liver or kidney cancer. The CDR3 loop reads CASSLNGDEQFF. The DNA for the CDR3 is TGCGCCAGCAGCTTGAACGGCGATGAGCAGTTCTTC. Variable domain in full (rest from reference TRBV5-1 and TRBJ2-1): KAGVTQTPRYLIKTRGQQVTLSCSPISGHRSVSWYQQTPGQGLQFLFEYFSETQRNKGNFPGRFSGRQFSNSRSEMNVSTLELGDSALYLCASSLNGDEQFFGPGTRLTVL.